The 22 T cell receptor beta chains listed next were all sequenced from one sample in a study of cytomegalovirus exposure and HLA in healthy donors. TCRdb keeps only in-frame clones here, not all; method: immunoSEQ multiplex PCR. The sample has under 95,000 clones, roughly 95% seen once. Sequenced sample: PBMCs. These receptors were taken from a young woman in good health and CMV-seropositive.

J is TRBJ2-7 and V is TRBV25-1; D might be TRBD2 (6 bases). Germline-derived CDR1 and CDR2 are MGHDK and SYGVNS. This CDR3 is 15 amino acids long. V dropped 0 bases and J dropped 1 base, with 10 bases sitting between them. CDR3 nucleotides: TGTGCCAGCAGTGAATATCGGGGGTCATCCTACGAGCAGTACTTC. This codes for CASSEYRGSSYEQYF.

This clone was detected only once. CDR3 nucleotide sequence: TGTGCCAGCAGCTTTAGCCGAATAGACAGGGGGAACTATGGCTACACCTTC. Translated: CASSFSRIDRGNYGYTF. The chain joins TRBV11-3 to TRBJ1-2; 9 bases are a match to TRBD1. This CDR3 has 17 residues. Germline values: CDR1 SGHNT, CDR2 YENEEA. Germline trimming cut 3 bases from V and 2 bases from J; bases unmatched to any gene: 10.

CDR3 nucleotide sequence: TGTGCCAGCAGCTCCCGACAGGGGTTGAACGAGCAGTACTTC. This codes for CASSSRQGLNEQYF. This chain links TRBV7-2 with TRBJ2-7; 8 nucleotides align to TRBD1. V was pared by 4 bases and J by 5 bases, with 7 bases of the junction left unmatched. The germline gives CDR1 SGHTA, CDR2 FQGNSA. The CDR3 has 14 residues.

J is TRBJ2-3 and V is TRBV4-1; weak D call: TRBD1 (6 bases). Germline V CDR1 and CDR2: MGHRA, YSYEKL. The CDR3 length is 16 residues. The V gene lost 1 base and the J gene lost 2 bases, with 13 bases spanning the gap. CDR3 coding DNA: TGCGCCAGCAGCCAAGCCGGGACAAGTAACACAGATACGCAGTATTTT. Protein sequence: CASSQAGTSNTDTQYF.

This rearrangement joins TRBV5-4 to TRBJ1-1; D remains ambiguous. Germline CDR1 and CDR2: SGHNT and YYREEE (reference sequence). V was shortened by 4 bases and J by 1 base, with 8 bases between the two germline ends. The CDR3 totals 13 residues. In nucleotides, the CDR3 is TGTGCCAGCAGCCTACTAACGAACACTGAAGCTTTCTTT. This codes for CASSLLTNTEAFF.

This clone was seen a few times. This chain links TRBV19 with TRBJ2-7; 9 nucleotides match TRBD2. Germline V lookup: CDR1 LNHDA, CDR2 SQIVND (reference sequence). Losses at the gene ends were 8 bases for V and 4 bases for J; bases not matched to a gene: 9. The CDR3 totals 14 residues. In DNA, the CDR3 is TGTGCCAGTGGGAACCCGGGACTAGCTTACGAGCAGTACTTC. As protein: CASGNPGLAYEQYF.

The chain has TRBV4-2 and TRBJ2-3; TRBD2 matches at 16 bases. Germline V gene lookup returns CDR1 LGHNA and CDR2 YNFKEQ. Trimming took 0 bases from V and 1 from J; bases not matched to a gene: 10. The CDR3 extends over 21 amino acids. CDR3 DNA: TGTGCCAGCAGCCAAGAAGGCGGGACTAGCGGGAGGGCCATTGGCACAGATACGCAGTATTTT. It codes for CASSQEGGTSGRAIGTDTQYF.

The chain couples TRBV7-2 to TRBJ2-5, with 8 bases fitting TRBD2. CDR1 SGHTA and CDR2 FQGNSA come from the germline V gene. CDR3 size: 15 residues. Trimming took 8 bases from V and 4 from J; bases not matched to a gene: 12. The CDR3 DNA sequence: TGTGCCAGCGGCGGGGTAGCGGGAAGGGGAGAGACCCAGTACTTC. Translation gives CASGGVAGRGETQYF. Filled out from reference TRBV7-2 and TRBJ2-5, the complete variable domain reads GAGVSQSPSNKVTEKGKDVELRCDPISGHTALYWYRQSLGQGLEFLIYFQGNSAPDKSGLPSDRFSAERTGGSVSTLTIQRTQQEDSAVYLCASGGVAGRGETQYFGPGTRLLVL.

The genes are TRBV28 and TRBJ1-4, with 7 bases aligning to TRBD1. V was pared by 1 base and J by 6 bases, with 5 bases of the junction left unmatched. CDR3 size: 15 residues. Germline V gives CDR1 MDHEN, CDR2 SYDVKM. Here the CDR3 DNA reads TGTGCCAGCAGTTTATTGGGACAGAAGGATGAAAAACTGTTTTTT. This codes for CASSLLGQKDEKLFF. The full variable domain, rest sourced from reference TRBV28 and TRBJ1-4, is DVKVTQSSRYLVKRTGEKVFLECVQDMDHENMFWYRQDPGLGLRLIYFSYDVKMKEKGDIPEGYSVSREKKERFSLILESASTNQTSMYLCASSLLGQKDEKLFFGSGTQLSVL.

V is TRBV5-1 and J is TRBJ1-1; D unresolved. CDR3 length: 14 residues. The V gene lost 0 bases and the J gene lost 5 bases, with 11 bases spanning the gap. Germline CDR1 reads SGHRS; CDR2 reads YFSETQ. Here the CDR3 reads CASSLDGVITEAFF. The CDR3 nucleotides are TGCGCCAGCAGCTTGGACGGGGTGATTACTGAAGCTTTCTTT.

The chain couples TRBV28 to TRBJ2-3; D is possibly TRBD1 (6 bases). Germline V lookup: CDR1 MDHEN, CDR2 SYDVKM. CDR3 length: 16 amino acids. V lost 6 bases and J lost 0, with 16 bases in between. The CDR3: CASSPGTHLSTDTQYF. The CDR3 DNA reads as TGTGCCAGCAGCCCCGGGACACACCTGAGCACAGATACGCAGTATTTT.

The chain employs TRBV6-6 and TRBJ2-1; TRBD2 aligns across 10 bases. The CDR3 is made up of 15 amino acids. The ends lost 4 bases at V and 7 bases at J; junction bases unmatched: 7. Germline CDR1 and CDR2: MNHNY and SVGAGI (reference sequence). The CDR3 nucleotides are TGTGCCAGCAGTTCCCTAGCGGGGGAGAGAAATGAGCAGTTCTTC. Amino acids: CASSSLAGERNEQFF.

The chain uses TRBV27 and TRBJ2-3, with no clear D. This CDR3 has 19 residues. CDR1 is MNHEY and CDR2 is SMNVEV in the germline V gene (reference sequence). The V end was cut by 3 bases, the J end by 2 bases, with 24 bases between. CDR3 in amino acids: CASSFHPCGFYPNTDTQYF. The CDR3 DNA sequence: TGTGCCAGCAGTTTTCACCCGTGCGGTTTTTACCCGAACACAGATACGCAGTATTTT.

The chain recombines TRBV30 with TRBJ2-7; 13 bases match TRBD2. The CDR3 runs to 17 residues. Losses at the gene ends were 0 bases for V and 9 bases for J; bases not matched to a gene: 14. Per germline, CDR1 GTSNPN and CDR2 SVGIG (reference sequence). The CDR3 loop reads CAWSVTRRGTSGTLQYF. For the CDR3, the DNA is TGTGCCTGGAGTGTCACGCGAAGGGGGACTAGCGGGACGCTGCAGTACTTC. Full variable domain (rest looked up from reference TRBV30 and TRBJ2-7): SQTIHQWPATLVQPVGSPLSLECTVEGTSNPNLYWYRQAAGRGLQLLFYSVGIGQISSEVPQNLSASRPQDRQFILSSKKLLLSDSGFYLCAWSVTRRGTSGTLQYFGPGTRLTVT.

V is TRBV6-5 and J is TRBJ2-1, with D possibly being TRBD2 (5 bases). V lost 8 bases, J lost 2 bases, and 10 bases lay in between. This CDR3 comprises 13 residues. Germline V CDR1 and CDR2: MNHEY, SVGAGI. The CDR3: CASALGTYNEQFF. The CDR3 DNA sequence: TGTGCCAGCGCACTAGGGACCTACAATGAGCAGTTCTTC.

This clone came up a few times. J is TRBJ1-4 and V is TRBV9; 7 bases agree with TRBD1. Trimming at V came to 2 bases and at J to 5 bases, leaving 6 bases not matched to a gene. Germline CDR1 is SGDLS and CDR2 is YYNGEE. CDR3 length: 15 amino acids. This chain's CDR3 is CASSVLGTANEKLFF. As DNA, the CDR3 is TGTGCCAGCAGCGTGCTAGGGACAGCAAATGAAAAACTGTTTTTT.

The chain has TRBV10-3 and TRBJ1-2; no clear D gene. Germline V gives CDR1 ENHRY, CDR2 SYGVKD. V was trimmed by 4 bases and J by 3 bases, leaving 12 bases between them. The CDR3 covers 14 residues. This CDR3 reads CAISARATDYGYTF. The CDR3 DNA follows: TGTGCCATCAGTGCGAGGGCCACGGACTATGGCTACACCTTC.

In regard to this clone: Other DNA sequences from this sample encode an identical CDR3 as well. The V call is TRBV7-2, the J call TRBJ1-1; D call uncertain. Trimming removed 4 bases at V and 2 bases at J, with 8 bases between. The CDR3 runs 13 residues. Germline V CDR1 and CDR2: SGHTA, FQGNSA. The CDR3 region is CASSSTPNTEAFF. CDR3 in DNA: TGTGCCAGCAGCTCGACACCTAACACTGAAGCTTTCTTT.

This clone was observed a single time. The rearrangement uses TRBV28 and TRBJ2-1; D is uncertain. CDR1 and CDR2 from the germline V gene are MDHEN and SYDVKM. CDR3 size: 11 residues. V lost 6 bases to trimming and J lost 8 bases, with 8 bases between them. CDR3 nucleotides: TGTGCCAGCAGCGAGCGCGATGAGCAGTTCTTC. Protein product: CASSERDEQFF.

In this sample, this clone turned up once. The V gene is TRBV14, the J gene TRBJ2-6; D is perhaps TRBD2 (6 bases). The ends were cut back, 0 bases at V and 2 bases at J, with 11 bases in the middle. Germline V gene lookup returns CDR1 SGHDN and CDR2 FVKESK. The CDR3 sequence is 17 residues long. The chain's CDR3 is CASSQEWGETGANVLTF. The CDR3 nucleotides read TGTGCCAGCAGCCAAGAATGGGGGGAAACTGGGGCCAACGTCCTGACTTTC. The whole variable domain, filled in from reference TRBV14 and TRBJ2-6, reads EAGVTQFPSHSVIEKGQTVTLRCDPISGHDNLYWYRRVMGKEIKFLLHFVKESKQDESGMPNNRFLAERTGGTYSTLKVQPAELEDSGVYFCASSQEWGETGANVLTFGAGSRLTVL.

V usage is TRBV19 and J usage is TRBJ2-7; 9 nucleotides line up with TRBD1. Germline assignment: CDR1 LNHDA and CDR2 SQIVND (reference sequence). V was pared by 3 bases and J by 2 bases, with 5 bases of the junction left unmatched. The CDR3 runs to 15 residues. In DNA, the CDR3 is TGTGCCAGTAGTATCGCGGACAGGGGAGCCTACGAGCAGTACTTC. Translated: CASSIADRGAYEQYF.

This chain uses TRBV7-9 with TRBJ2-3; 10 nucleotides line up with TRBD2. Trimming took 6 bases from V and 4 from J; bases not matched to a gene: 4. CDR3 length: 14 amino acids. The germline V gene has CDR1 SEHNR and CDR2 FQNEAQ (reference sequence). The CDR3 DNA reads TGTGCCAGCAGTCCTAGCGGGAGCGCAGATACGCAGTATTTT. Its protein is CASSPSGSADTQYF.